The 26 T cell receptor beta chains reported below all come from one sample, sequenced in a study of T cell responses to AZD1222 COVID-19 vaccine. Measured with immunoSEQ multiplex PCR; TCRdb has only the in-frame clones, and not every one. The data show some 120,000 clones, approximately 88% seen once. The source was peripheral blood, collected on day 0 of AZD1222 vaccination. The origin of the receptors is an adult in good health.

This sequence joins TRBV19 and TRBJ2-2, with 11 bases matching TRBD1. With V trimmed by 7 bases and J by 7 bases, 11 bases remained unmatched. CDR1 and CDR2 (germline): LNHDA, SQIVND (reference sequence). This CDR3 has 16 residues. This chain's CDR3 is CASIQRTGGADGELFF. CDR3 nucleotides: TGTGCCAGTATCCAACGGACAGGGGGCGCGGACGGGGAGCTGTTTTTT.

The chain couples TRBV7-2 to TRBJ1-6; D is undetermined. Germline V gives CDR1 SGHTA, CDR2 FQGNSA. V was clipped by 1 base and J by 6 bases, with 13 bases between them. This CDR3 has 16 amino acids. CDR3 residues: CASSLGARLGNSPLHF. DNA for the CDR3: TGTGCCAGCAGCTTAGGGGCGAGATTAGGTAATTCACCCCTCCACTTT.

The chain recombines TRBV28 with TRBJ2-3, with D possibly TRBD2 on 7 matching bases. CDR3 length: 14 residues. Deletions cut 5 bases from V and 4 bases from J, with 13 bases between. Germline V lookup: CDR1 MDHEN, CDR2 SYDVKM. The CDR3 bases are TGTGCCAGCAGTACCGGCGGGGGCCCAGATACGCAGTATTTT. Translation gives CASSTGGGPDTQYF.

V usage is TRBV3-1 (or the pseudogene TRBV3-2) and J usage is TRBJ2-2; D possibly corresponds to TRBD1 (5 bases). The CDR3 spans 18 residues. V shed 2 bases and J shed 4 bases, with 20 bases lying between them. The V gene's germline CDR1 is LGHDT and CDR2 YNNKEL (reference sequence). Here the CDR3 DNA reads TGTGCCAGCAGCCAATCTTCAGGGCCCCCTTCCGGCACCGGGGAGCTGTTTTTT. This encodes CASSQSSGPPSGTGELFF.

Concerning this clone itself: The junction differs from germline at one of its ends, possibly a read error. The J gene is TRBJ2-7, the V gene TRBV7-7, with D maybe TRBD1 (5 bases). The CDR3 contains 13 residues. Per germline, CDR1 SSHAT and CDR2 FNYEAQ (reference sequence). The chain's CDR3 is CASSLFSGYEQYF. The DNA of the CDR3 is TGTGCTAGCAGCTTATTCTCAGGGTACGAGCAGTACTTC. The full variable domain, its missing parts supplied by reference TRBV7-7 and TRBJ2-7, is GAGVSQSPRYKVTKRGQDVTLRCDPISSHATLYWYQQALGQGPEFLTYFNYEAQPDKSGLPSDRFSAERPEGSISTLTIQRTEQRDSAMYRCASSLFSGYEQYFGPGTRLTVT.

The chain employs TRBV6-2 or TRBV6-3 and TRBJ1-5, with 8 bases matching TRBD1. The germline V gene has CDR1 MNHEY and CDR2 SVGEGT. The V segment lost 3 bases and the J segment 7 bases; nucleotides outside the gene matches: 8. This CDR3 is 15 amino acids long. CDR3 region: CASSYPGQGVQPQHF. CDR3 sequence (DNA): TGTGCCAGCAGTTATCCCGGACAGGGCGTACAGCCCCAGCATTTT.

The chain links TRBV5-1 to TRBJ1-1; tentative D call: TRBD1 (5 bases). Germline V gives CDR1 SGHRS, CDR2 YFSETQ. Between the trimmed V and J ends, which lost 0 bases and 7 bases, there was a span of 10 bases. The CDR3 contains 13 residues. In DNA form, the CDR3 reads TGCGCCAGCAGCTTGGAGGGGCAGGGTGAAGCTTTCTTT. It specifies CASSLEGQGEAFF.

V usage is TRBV29-1 and J usage is TRBJ1-4; D possibly corresponds to TRBD1 (6 bases). This CDR3 has 15 amino acids. The V end was cut by 6 bases, the J end by 4 bases, with 18 bases between. The germline V gene has CDR1 SQVTM and CDR2 ANQGSEA. The CDR3 DNA follows: TGCAGCGTCTCCCAGAATGGACAGAGTAATGAAAAACTGTTTTTT. Protein: CSVSQNGQSNEKLFF.

The DNA of the CDR3 is TGTGCCAGTAGTAAGGAATTTGGGCAGTATAGCAATCAGCCCCAGCATTTT. It translates to CASSKEFGQYSNQPQHF. The chain couples TRBV19 to TRBJ1-5; D uncertain. Trimming shortened V by 4 bases and J by 0 bases, and 16 bases separated the two germline ends. This CDR3 contains 17 residues. CDR1 and CDR2 from the germline V gene are LNHDA and SQIVND (reference sequence). The full variable domain, its missing parts supplied by reference TRBV19 and TRBJ1-5, is DGGITQSPKYLFRKEGQNVTLSCEQNLNHDAMYWYRQDPGQGLRLIYYSQIVNDFQKGDIAEGYSVSREKKESFPLTVTSAQKNPTAFYLCASSKEFGQYSNQPQHFGDGTRLSIL.

The chain has TRBV27 and TRBJ2-5; D uncertain. The CDR3 spans 13 residues. The germline CDR1 and CDR2 sequences are MNHEY and SMNVEV (reference sequence). The V end was cut by 6 bases, the J end by 5 bases, with 13 bases between. CDR3 DNA sequence: TGTGCCAGCAGCGCTTTGAGTGGGGAGACCCAGTACTTC. Translating it yields CASSALSGETQYF.

The genes are TRBV24-1 and TRBJ1-5, with TRBD1 matching 7 bases. Germline CDR1 reads KGHDR; CDR2 reads SFDVKD. Losses at the gene ends were 4 bases for V and 9 bases for J; bases not matched to a gene: 5. This CDR3 has 13 amino acids. CDR3 region: CATSEFDRAPQHF. The CDR3, as DNA: TGTGCCACCAGTGAATTTGACAGGGCGCCCCAGCATTTT.

In its sample, this clone was seen a few times. The gene calls are TRBV7-9 and TRBJ1-2; D gene ambiguous. Germline V CDR1 and CDR2: SEHNR, FQNEAQ (reference sequence). Trimming took 2 bases from V and 8 from J, leaving 6 bases between them. The CDR3 is 11 amino acids. The CDR3 DNA reads as TGTGCCAGCAGCTTAAGAGGGGGCTACACCTTC. This sequence encodes CASSLRGGYTF.

J is TRBJ1-2 and V is TRBV29-1; D remains unclear. Per the germline V gene, CDR1 is SQVTM and CDR2 is ANQGSEA. Trimming stripped 0 bases from V and 8 bases from J, with 7 bases between. This CDR3 is built from 11 residues. The CDR3 DNA reads as TGCAGCGTTGAAGATCCAAAGGGCTACACCTTC. It codes for CSVEDPKGYTF.

V gene TRBV6-1 combines with J gene TRBJ1-3, with 7 nucleotides matching TRBD1. V dropped 1 base and J dropped 1; count of bases not matched to a gene: 1. CDR3 length: 15 residues. Germline V gene lookup returns CDR1 MNHNS and CDR2 SASEGT. For the CDR3, the DNA is TGTGCCAGCAGTGAAGTCAGGGGGTCTGGAAACACCATATATTTT. Translation gives CASSEVRGSGNTIYF.

The chain links TRBV19 to TRBJ1-5; D perhaps matches TRBD1 (6 bases). Per the germline V gene, CDR1 is LNHDA and CDR2 is SQIVND (reference sequence). Trimming removed 5 bases from V and 3 bases from J, with 14 bases in between. The CDR3 sequence is 15 residues long. CDR3 residues: CASSLAGAPNQPQHF. CDR3 DNA: TGTGCCAGTAGTCTTGCGGGGGCCCCCAATCAGCCCCAGCATTTT.

This chain connects TRBV19 to TRBJ2-3; 13 bases are shared with TRBD2. Per the germline V gene, CDR1 is LNHDA and CDR2 is SQIVND (reference sequence). The trim removed 5 bases at V and 6 bases at J, leaving 8 bases unmatched. The CDR3 contains 16 residues. CDR3 in amino acids: CASSGTSGGAGDTQYF. The CDR3 nucleotides read TGTGCCAGTAGTGGAACTAGCGGGGGGGCCGGTGATACGCAGTATTTT.

CDR3 in amino acids: CASSYYQLAISYNEQFF. Written as DNA, the CDR3 is TGTGCCAGCAGTTACTACCAACTAGCGATCTCCTACAATGAGCAGTTCTTC. This sequence joins TRBV27 and TRBJ2-1; 7 bases are a match to TRBD2. V was clipped by 4 bases and J by 0 bases; unmatched bases: 9. CDR3 size: 17 residues. Germline loops: CDR1 MNHEY, CDR2 SMNVEV (reference sequence).

The genes are TRBV24-1 and TRBJ2-5, with D maybe TRBD1 (5 bases). Trimming removed 1 base at V and 3 bases at J, with 14 bases between. In germline, CDR1 is KGHDR, CDR2 SFDVKD. The CDR3 spans 16 residues. The CDR3 loop reads CATSDFQSGFEETQYF. The CDR3 DNA follows: TGTGCCACCAGTGATTTTCAATCAGGGTTTGAAGAGACCCAGTACTTC.

CDR3: CASSGGPDNSPLHF. CDR3 DNA sequence: TGTGCCAGCAGTGGGGGACCCGACAATTCACCCCTCCACTTT. The chain carries TRBV2 and TRBJ1-6; possibly TRBD1 for D (5 bases). Germline loops: CDR1 SNHLY, CDR2 FYNNEI. This CDR3 is built from 14 residues. V dropped 4 bases and J dropped 7 bases, with 11 bases sitting between them.

This chain uses TRBV28 with TRBJ2-2; 7 nucleotides align to TRBD2. CDR1 is MDHEN, CDR2 SYDVKM, per germline. This CDR3 has 15 amino acids. V lost 4 bases and J lost 0; bases outside the gene matches: 2. This chain's CDR3 is CASSWGGSNTGELFF. Here the CDR3 DNA reads TGTGCCAGCAGTTGGGGGGGATCGAACACCGGGGAGCTGTTTTTT.

J is TRBJ2-2 and V is TRBV11-2; D gene uncertain. The CDR3 loop spans 15 amino acids. Per the germline V gene, CDR1 is SGHAT and CDR2 is FQNNGV. V was shortened by 0 bases and J by 5 bases, with 10 bases between the two germline ends. The CDR3 sequence: CASSLELGPTGELFF. The DNA of the CDR3 is TGTGCCAGCAGCTTAGAGTTGGGTCCGACCGGGGAGCTGTTTTTT.

The gene calls are TRBV7-9 and TRBJ2-7; D ambiguous. From germline, CDR1 is SEHNR and CDR2 FQNEAQ (reference sequence). CDR3 length: 14 amino acids. V lost 6 bases to trimming and J lost 4 bases, with 16 bases between them. The CDR3 is CASSSQRPPYEQYF. DNA of the CDR3: TGTGCCAGCAGTAGCCAAAGACCACCGTACGAGCAGTACTTC. Together with reference TRBV7-9 and TRBJ2-7, the CDR3 gives the full variable domain: DTGVSQNPRHKITKRGQNVTFRCDPISEHNRLYWYRQTLGQGPEFLTYFQNEAQLEKSRLLSDRFSAERPKGSFSTLEIQRTEQGDSAMYLCASSSQRPPYEQYFGPGTRLTVT.

The CDR3 DNA is TGCGCCAGCAGCCAAGGTGACGTAGGCAGGACCCTCCATGGCTACACCTTC. This sequence encodes CASSQGDVGRTLHGYTF. The gene calls are TRBV4-1 and TRBJ1-2; D ambiguous. Germline V lookup: CDR1 MGHRA, CDR2 YSYEKL. Trimming stripped 1 base from V and 6 bases from J, with 21 bases between. The CDR3 totals 17 residues.

The rearrangement uses TRBV15 and TRBJ1-2; D unresolved. This CDR3 has 13 residues. CDR1 and CDR2 (germline): LNHNV, YYDKDF (reference sequence). Trimming pared 3 bases from V and 3 bases from J, leaving 8 bases between. The CDR3 sequence is CATSSFTHYGYTF. The CDR3 nucleotides read TGTGCCACCAGCAGTTTTACACACTATGGCTACACCTTC.

This clone was picked up one time. The rearrangement links TRBV4-1 to TRBJ2-7; 10 bases map to TRBD1. The V gene's germline CDR1 is MGHRA and CDR2 YSYEKL. J gave up 6 bases and V 4 bases, and 9 bases lay outside the gene matches. The CDR3 is 15 residues long. For the CDR3, the DNA is TGCGCCAGCAGCCCCGGACAGGGGGAGGGTGTCGAGCAGTACTTC. Its protein is CASSPGQGEGVEQYF.

The chain combines TRBV5-6 with TRBJ2-7; D is unresolved. This CDR3 spans 14 amino acids. V gave up 5 bases and J gave up 8 bases, with 20 bases separating them. Germline values: CDR1 SGHDT, CDR2 YYEEEE. The CDR3 sequence: CASSLISAREQQYF. In DNA form, the CDR3 reads TGTGCCAGCAGTTTGATATCTGCTCGAGAGCAGCAGTACTTC.